The clone carrying this T cell receptor beta chain was seen only a few times. This CDR3 has 16 amino acids. The germline V gene has CDR1 LNHDA and CDR2 SQIVND (reference sequence). With V trimmed by 3 bases and J by 4 bases, 11 bases remained unmatched. This sample is part of a study of blood T cell repertoires in COVID-19. Per the original data handling: Amplification from reference gene primers served as the basis for estimated nucleated cell counts. Produced via immunoSEQ multiplex PCR; TCRdb's table is partial and in-frame only. Clone size and V and J calls were adopted from that table, with D and trimming inferred from the DNA. This sample has some 250,000 clones; about 80% occur once, and the top ten carry over 14%.

Sequenced: PBMCs or T cells enriched from blood (not recorded which). The clonotype originates from a man between 40 and 49 years old who had recovered from COVID-19. The V and J genes are TRBV19 and TRBJ1-1, with TRBD1 identical over 7 bases. The CDR3 is CASSIDARQGPTEAFF. For the CDR3, the DNA is TGTGCCAGTAGTATTGATGCCCGACAGGGCCCCACTGAAGCTTTCTTT.